Following are 17 T cell receptor beta chains from one sample sequenced in a study of blood T cells in healthy people across ages. Using a J-beta primer mix together with a sample-barcoded 5' primer, a second PCR was run for roughly 6 to 12 cycles. TCRdb re-called the 5' RACE reads through MiXCR, storing one row per CDR3 protein. Of over a million distinct CDR3 sequences detected, 40% to 55% appear once; the ten largest clones hold under 20%. Sequences were obtained from blood. All receptors derive from a woman aged 60-75 years in good health.

V and J are TRBV7-6 and TRBJ2-5; the D is unclear. Germline-derived CDR1 and CDR2 are SGHVS and FNYEAQ. V was pared by 1 base and J by 4 bases, with 7 bases between. The CDR3 is made up of 13 amino acids. The CDR3 loop reads CASSLGIGETQYF. The CDR3 DNA is TGTGCCAGCAGCTTAGGTATCGGAGAGACCCAGTACTTC.

V is TRBV11-2 and J is TRBJ2-1, with 9 nucleotides matching TRBD1. With 1 base clipped from V and 9 bases from J, the junction kept 4 bases outside the gene matches. The V gene's germline CDR1 is SGHAT and CDR2 FQNNGV. The CDR3 is 14 residues long. The CDR3 reads CASSLGTGGIEQFF. DNA for the CDR3: TGTGCCAGCAGCTTAGGAACAGGGGGCATTGAGCAGTTCTTC.

This clonotype was counted only a few times. V and J are TRBV20-1 and TRBJ2-7; 9 positions agree with TRBD1. The ends lost 3 bases at V and 5 bases at J; junction bases unmatched: 8. CDR1 and CDR2 (germline): DFQATT, SNEGSKA (reference sequence). This CDR3 spans 14 amino acids. The CDR3: CSARTGTGSNEQYF. CDR3 DNA: TGCAGTGCTAGGACCGGGACAGGGTCTAACGAGCAGTACTTC.

This clonotype has just a few counts. A junction boundary mismatches the germline segment, possibly from a read error. The V call is TRBV7-9, the J call TRBJ2-1; 13 bases align to TRBD2. The CDR3 loop spans 16 amino acids. The V gene's germline CDR1 is SEHNR and CDR2 FQNEAQ (reference sequence). The CDR3 DNA reads TGTGCCAGTAGCTTCGGGACTAGCGGGAACCCCGATGAGCAGTTCTTC. It is translated as CASSFGTSGNPDEQFF.

The CDR3 is CASSLDRGPNEQYF. The CDR3 DNA follows: TGTGCCAGCTCTTTGGACAGGGGGCCCAACGAGCAGTACTTC. The genes are TRBV18 and TRBJ2-5; TRBD1 matches 11 bases. The DNA end favors TRBJ2-7, so the J call may be wrong. Germline CDR1 and CDR2: KGHSH and LQKENI. This CDR3 has 14 residues.

The table lists this clonotype with a count of one. V is TRBV7-9 and J is TRBJ2-1, with TRBD1 as a possible D gene (6 bases). The CDR3 has 13 amino acids. Germline CDR1 and CDR2: SEHNR and FQNEAQ (reference sequence). With 8 bases removed from V and 6 bases from J, the gap between germline ends came to 14 bases. CDR3 DNA sequence: TGTGCCAGCCAAAACGCAGGGGTCAATGAGCAGTTCTTC. It encodes CASQNAGVNEQFF.

The V call is TRBV7-9, the J call TRBJ2-5, with D perhaps matching TRBD2 (5 bases). Germline V gene data show CDR1 as SEHNR and CDR2 as FQNEAQ (reference sequence). CDR3 size: 14 residues. Trimming left V 1 base short and J 3 bases short, with 9 bases between. CDR3 in amino acids: CASSLVSAEETQYF. The CDR3 region has the DNA TGTGCCAGCAGCTTAGTTAGCGCCGAAGAGACCCAGTACTTC. Full variable domain (remainder filled in from reference TRBV7-9 and TRBJ2-5): DTGVSQNPRHKITKRGQNVTFRCDPISEHNRLYWYRQTLGQGPEFLTYFQNEAQLEKSRLLSDRFSAERPKGSFSTLEIQRTEQGDSAMYLCASSLVSAEETQYFGPGTRLLVL.

This clonotype was detected a few times. The chain employs TRBV3-1 and TRBJ2-4, with D possibly matching TRBD2 (5 bases). V lost 0 bases to trimming and J lost 7 bases, with 16 bases between them. The germline V gene encodes CDR1 LGHDT and CDR2 YNNKEL (reference sequence). CDR3 length: 16 residues. CDR3 region: CASSQEWADFRNIQYF. The CDR3 nucleotides are TGTGCCAGCAGCCAAGAGTGGGCGGACTTTAGGAACATTCAGTACTTC.

This clonotype showed up many times. The chain carries TRBV29-1 and TRBJ2-5; 10 positions match TRBD2. The CDR3 totals 13 residues. The germline V gene has CDR1 SQVTM and CDR2 ANQGSEA. Germline trimming cut 3 bases from V and 7 bases from J; bases unmatched to any gene: 5. In nucleotides, the CDR3 is TGCAGCGTTGATCTAGCGGGAGATCGGACCCAGTACTTC. Protein sequence: CSVDLAGDRTQYF.

This clonotype was recorded at least ten times. The rearrangement joins TRBV10-3 to TRBJ1-2, with 8 positions matching TRBD1. Trimming cost V 2 bases and J 7 bases; bases outside gene matches: 3. Germline V CDR1 and CDR2: ENHRY, SYGVKD. CDR3 length: 13 amino acids. CDR3 amino acids: CAISEDRGFGYTF. CDR3 sequence (DNA): TGTGCCATCAGTGAGGACAGGGGTTTTGGCTACACCTTC.

This clonotype was observed a few times. The V gene is TRBV2, the J gene TRBJ1-1, with D perhaps TRBD1 (6 bases). V lost 3 bases, J lost 5 bases, and 13 bases lay in between. This CDR3 region has 14 residues. Germline V gene sequence: CDR1 SNHLY, CDR2 FYNNEI. The CDR3 nucleotides read TGTGCCAGCAGTGACCGGGGGGCTGTTACTGAAGCTTTCTTT. This sequence encodes CASSDRGAVTEAFF.

The J gene is TRBJ2-1, the V gene TRBV4-1; 11 bases line up with TRBD2. Germline loops: CDR1 MGHRA, CDR2 YSYEKL. The CDR3 runs to 17 residues. Trimming cost V 1 base and J 7 bases; bases outside gene matches: 9. CDR3 sequence (DNA): TGCGCCAGCAGCCAAGGCCCACTAGCGGGAGTGGGGAATGAGCAGTTCTTC. It encodes CASSQGPLAGVGNEQFF.

The V gene is TRBV12-3 or TRBV12-4, the J gene TRBJ2-7; D might be TRBD1 (5 bases). The V gene lost 3 bases and the J gene lost 6 bases, with 12 bases spanning the gap. CDR3 size: 13 residues. The CDR3 DNA sequence: TGTGCCAGCAGTTTTGGGTCTAGGGGCGAGCAGTACTTC. Protein: CASSFGSRGEQYF.

The V call is TRBV20-1, the J call TRBJ1-5; 9 nucleotides agree with TRBD1. Losses at the gene ends were 4 bases for V and 6 bases for J; bases not matched to a gene: 10. CDR3 length: 15 amino acids. The germline gives CDR1 DFQATT, CDR2 SNEGSKA (reference sequence). The CDR3: CSAISPGQGGQPQHF. Written as DNA, the CDR3 is TGCAGTGCTATATCTCCGGGACAGGGTGGTCAGCCCCAGCATTTT.

The table lists this clonotype with a few counts. The rearrangement links TRBV20-1 to TRBJ2-3, with 8 bases identical to TRBD2. The V gene's germline CDR1 is DFQATT and CDR2 SNEGSKA (reference sequence). CDR3 length: 15 residues. The V and J ends lost 0 bases and 5 bases, in that order; junction bases with no gene match: 7. CDR3 in DNA: TGCAGTGCTAGAGATCTAGCCACTAGCGGAGATACGCAGTATTTT. Its translation is CSARDLATSGDTQYF.

This clonotype was observed many times. The V and J genes are TRBV28 and TRBJ2-7; possibly TRBD1 for D (5 bases). Germline V gives CDR1 MDHEN, CDR2 SYDVKM. The ends were cut back, 3 bases at V and 5 bases at J, with 17 bases in the middle. This CDR3 spans 15 amino acids. The CDR3: CASSFGQGVFDEQYF. The CDR3 DNA follows: TGTGCCAGCAGTTTCGGTCAGGGTGTATTCGACGAGCAGTACTTC.

This clonotype was seen more than once but under ten times. This chain uses TRBV18 with TRBJ2-4; D possibly corresponds to TRBD1 (6 bases). The CDR3 runs 16 residues. The ends were cut back, 5 bases at V and 0 bases at J, with 14 bases in the middle. From germline, CDR1 is KGHSH and CDR2 LQKENI. The CDR3 region is CASSDGTSLAKNIQYF. DNA for the CDR3: TGTGCCAGCTCAGATGGGACATCGTTAGCCAAAAACATTCAGTACTTC. Full variable domain (remainder filled in from reference TRBV18 and TRBJ2-4): NAGVMQNPRHLVRRRGQEARLRCSPMKGHSHVYWYRQLPEEGLKFMVYLQKENIIDESGMPKERFSAEFPKEGPSILRIQQVVRGDSAAYFCASSDGTSLAKNIQYFGAGTRLSVL.